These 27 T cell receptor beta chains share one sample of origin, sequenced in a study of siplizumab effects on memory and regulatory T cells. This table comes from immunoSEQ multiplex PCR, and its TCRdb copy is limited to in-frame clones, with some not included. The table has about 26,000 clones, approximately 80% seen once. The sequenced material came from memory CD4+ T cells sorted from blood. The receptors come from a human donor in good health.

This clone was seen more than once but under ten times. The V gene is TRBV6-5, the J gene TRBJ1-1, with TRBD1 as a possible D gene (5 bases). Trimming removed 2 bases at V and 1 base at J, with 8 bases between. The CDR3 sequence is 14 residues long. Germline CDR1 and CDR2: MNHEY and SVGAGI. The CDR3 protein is CASSYRQGNTEAFF. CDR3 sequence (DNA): TGTGCCAGCAGTTACAGGCAGGGGAACACTGAAGCTTTCTTT.

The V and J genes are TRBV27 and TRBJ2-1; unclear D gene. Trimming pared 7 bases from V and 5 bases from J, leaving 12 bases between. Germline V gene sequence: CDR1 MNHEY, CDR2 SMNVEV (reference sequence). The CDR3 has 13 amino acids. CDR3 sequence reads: CASKLGRNNEQFF. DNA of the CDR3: TGTGCCAGCAAACTGGGCAGAAACAATGAGCAGTTCTTC.

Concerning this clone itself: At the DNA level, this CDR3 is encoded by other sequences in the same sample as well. DNA of the CDR3: TGTGCCAGCAGTTACTCGCAGGGGGGTTATGGCTACACCTTC. It codes for CASSYSQGGYGYTF. The rearrangement uses TRBV6-5 and TRBJ1-2; 7 bases align to TRBD1. V shed 0 bases, J shed 5 bases, and the junction held 3 bases outside the gene matches. This CDR3 is 14 amino acids long. Germline loops: CDR1 MNHEY, CDR2 SVGAGI.

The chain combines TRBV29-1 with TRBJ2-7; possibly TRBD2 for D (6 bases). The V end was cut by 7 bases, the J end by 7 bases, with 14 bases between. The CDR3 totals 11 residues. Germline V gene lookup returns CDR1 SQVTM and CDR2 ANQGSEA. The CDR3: CSAEEGREQYF. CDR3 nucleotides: TGCAGCGCCGAGGAGGGCAGGGAGCAGTACTTC.

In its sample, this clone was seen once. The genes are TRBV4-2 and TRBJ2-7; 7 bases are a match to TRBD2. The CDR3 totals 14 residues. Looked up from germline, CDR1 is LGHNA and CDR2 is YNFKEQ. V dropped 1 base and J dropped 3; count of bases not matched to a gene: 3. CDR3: CASSQGGGDYEQYF. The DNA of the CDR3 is TGTGCCAGCAGCCAAGGGGGGGGAGACTACGAGCAGTACTTC.

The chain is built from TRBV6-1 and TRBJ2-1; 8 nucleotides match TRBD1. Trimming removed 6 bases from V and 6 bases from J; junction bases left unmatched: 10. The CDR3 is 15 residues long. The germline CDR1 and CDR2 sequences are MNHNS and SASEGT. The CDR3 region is CASSPTGARVNEQFF. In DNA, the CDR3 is TGTGCCAGCAGCCCGACAGGGGCGCGGGTCAATGAGCAGTTCTTC.

The CDR3 reads CASNREETQYF. The CDR3 DNA reads as TGTGCCAGCAACAGGGAGGAGACCCAGTACTTC. This chain joins TRBV6-6 and TRBJ2-5, with D tentatively TRBD1 (6 bases). Trimming stripped 7 bases from V and 5 bases from J, with 8 bases between. Germline CDR1 is MNHNY and CDR2 is SVGAGI (reference sequence). The CDR3 consists of 11 residues.

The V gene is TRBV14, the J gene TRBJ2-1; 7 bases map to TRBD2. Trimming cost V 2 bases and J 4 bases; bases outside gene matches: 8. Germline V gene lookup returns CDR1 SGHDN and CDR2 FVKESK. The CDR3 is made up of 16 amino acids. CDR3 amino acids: CASSQQLGRGYNEQFF. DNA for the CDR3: TGTGCCAGCAGCCAACAGTTGGGGAGGGGTTACAATGAGCAGTTCTTC.

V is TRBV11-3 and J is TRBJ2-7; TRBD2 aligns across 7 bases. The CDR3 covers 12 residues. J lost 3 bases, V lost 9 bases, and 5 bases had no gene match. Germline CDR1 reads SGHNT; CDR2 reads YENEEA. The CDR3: CASRGGDYEQYF. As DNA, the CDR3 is TGTGCCAGTAGGGGAGGGGACTACGAGCAGTACTTC.

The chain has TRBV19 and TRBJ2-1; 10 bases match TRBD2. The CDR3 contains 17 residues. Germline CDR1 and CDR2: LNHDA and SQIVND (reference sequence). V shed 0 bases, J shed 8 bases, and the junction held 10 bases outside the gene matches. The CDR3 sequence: CASSIDLASGSGDEQFF. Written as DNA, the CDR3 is TGTGCCAGTAGTATAGATCTGGCTAGCGGGAGCGGGGATGAGCAGTTCTTC.

The CDR3 nucleotides are TGCGCCAGCAGCCCCTGGGCTGAGAACACTGAAGCTTTCTTT. It is translated as CASSPWAENTEAFF. The V call is TRBV5-1, the J call TRBJ1-1; D unresolved. Germline values: CDR1 SGHRS, CDR2 YFSETQ. This CDR3 region has 14 residues. Trimming removed 4 bases from V and 1 base from J, with 11 bases in between.

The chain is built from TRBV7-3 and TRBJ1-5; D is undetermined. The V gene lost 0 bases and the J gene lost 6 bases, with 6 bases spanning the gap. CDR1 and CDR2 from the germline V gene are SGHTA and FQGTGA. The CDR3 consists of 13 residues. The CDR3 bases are TGTGCCAGCAGCTTAACGCCAAGTCAGCCCCAGCATTTT. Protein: CASSLTPSQPQHF.

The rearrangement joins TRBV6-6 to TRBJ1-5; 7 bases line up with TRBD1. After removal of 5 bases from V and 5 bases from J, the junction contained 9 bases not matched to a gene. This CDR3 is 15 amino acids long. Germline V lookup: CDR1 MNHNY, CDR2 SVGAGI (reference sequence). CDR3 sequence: CASSPPDRDDQPQHF. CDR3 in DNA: TGTGCCAGCAGTCCCCCCGACAGGGACGATCAGCCCCAGCATTTT.

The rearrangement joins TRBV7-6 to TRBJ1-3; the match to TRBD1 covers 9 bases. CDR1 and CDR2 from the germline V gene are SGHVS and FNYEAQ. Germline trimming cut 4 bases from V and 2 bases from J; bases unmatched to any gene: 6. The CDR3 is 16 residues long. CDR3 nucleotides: TGTGCCAGCAGCTCCGGGACAGGGAGGGCTGGAAACACCATATATTTT. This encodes CASSSGTGRAGNTIYF.

CDR3 coding DNA: TGTGCCTGGAGTTCTGGCAGGTCAAATGAAAAACTGTTTTTT. It encodes CAWSSGRSNEKLFF. The genes are TRBV30 and TRBJ1-4; D remains unclear. V lost 2 bases, J lost 5 bases, and 12 bases lay in between. Germline CDR1 GTSNPN, CDR2 SVGIG (reference sequence). The CDR3 spans 14 residues. Full variable domain (missing parts from reference TRBV30 and TRBJ1-4): SQTIHQWPATLVQPVGSPLSLECTVEGTSNPNLYWYRQAAGRGLQLLFYSVGIGQISSEVPQNLSASRPQDRQFILSSKKLLLSDSGFYLCAWSSGRSNEKLFFGSGTQLSVL.

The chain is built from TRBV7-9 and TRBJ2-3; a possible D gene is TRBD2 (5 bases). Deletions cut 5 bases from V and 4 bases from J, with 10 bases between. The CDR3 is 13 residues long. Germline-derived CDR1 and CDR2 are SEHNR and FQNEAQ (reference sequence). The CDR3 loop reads CASSPDSPDTQYF. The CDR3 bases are TGTGCCAGCAGCCCGGACTCCCCAGATACGCAGTATTTT.

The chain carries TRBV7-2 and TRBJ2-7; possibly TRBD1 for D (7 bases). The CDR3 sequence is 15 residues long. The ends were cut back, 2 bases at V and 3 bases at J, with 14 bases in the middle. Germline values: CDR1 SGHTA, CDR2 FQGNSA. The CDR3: CASSLSAGTVYEQYF. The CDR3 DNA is TGTGCCAGCAGCTTATCGGCGGGGACAGTCTACGAGCAGTACTTC.

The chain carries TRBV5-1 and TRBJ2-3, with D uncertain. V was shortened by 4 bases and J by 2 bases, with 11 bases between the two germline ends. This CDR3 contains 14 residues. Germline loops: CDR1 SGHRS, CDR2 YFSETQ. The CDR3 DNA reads TGCGCCAGCAGCCCGGCAGCCCTCACAGATACGCAGTATTTT. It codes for CASSPAALTDTQYF.

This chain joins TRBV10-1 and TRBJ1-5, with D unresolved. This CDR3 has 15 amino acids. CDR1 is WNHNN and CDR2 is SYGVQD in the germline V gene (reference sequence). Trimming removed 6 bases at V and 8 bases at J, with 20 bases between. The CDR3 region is CASRGYKDPWEPQHF. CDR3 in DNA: TGCGCCAGCAGGGGTTACAAGGACCCTTGGGAGCCCCAGCATTTT.

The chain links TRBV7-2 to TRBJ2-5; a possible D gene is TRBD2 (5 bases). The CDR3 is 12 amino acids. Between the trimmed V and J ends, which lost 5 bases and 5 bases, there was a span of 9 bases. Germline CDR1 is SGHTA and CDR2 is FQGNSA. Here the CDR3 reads CASSISAETQYF. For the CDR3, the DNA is TGTGCCAGCAGCATTAGCGCGGAGACCCAGTACTTC.

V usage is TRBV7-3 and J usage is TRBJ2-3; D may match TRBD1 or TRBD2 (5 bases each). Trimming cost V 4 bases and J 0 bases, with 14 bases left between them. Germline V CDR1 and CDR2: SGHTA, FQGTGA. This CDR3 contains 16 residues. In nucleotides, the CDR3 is TGTGCCAGCAGCTCCGGGACCCAACGTAGCACAGATACGCAGTATTTT. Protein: CASSSGTQRSTDTQYF. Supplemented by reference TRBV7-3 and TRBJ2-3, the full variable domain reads GAGVSQTPSNKVTEKGKYVELRCDPISGHTALYWYRQSLGQGPEFLIYFQGTGAADDSGLPNDRFFAVRPEGSVSTLKIQRTERGDSAVYLCASSSGTQRSTDTQYFGPGTRLTVL.

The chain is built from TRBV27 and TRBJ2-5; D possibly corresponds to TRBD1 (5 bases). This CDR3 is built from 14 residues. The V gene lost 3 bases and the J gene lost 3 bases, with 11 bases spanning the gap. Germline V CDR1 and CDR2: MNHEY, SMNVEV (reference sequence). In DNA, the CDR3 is TGTGCCAGCAGTTTGGTAGGGGCCGAAGAGACCCAGTACTTC. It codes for CASSLVGAEETQYF.

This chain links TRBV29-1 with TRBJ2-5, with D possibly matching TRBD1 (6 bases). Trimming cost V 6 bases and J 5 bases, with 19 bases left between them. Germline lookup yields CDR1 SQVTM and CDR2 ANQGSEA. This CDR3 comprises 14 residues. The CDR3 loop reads CSVLGPRGGETQYF. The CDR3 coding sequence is TGCAGCGTCCTAGGTCCCAGGGGTGGCGAGACCCAGTACTTC.

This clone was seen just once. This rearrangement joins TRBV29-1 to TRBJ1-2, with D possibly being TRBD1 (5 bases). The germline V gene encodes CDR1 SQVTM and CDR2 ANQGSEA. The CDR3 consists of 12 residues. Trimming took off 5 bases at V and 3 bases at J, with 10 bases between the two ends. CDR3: CSVSLGDYGYTF. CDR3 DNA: TGCAGCGTTTCGTTGGGGGACTATGGCTACACCTTC.

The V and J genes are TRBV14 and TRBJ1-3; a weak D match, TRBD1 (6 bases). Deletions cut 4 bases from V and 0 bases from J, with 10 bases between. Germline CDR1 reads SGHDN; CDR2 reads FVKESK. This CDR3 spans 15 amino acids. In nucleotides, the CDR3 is TGTGCCAGCAGCCCAGGGGCCCGCTCTGGAAACACCATATATTTT. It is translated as CASSPGARSGNTIYF.

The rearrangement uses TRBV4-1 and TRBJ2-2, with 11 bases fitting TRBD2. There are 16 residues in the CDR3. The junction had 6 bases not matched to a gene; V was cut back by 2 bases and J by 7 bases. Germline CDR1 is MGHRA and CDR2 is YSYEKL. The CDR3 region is CASSQTSGRMDGELFF. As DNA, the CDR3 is TGCGCCAGCAGCCAAACTAGCGGGAGAATGGACGGGGAGCTGTTTTTT.

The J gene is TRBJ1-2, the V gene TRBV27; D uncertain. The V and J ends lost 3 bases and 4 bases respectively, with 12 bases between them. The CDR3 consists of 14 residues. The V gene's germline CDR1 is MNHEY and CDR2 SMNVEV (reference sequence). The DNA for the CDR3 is TGTGCCAGCAGTTTCACGGCGCTCAGCTATGGCTACACCTTC. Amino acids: CASSFTALSYGYTF.